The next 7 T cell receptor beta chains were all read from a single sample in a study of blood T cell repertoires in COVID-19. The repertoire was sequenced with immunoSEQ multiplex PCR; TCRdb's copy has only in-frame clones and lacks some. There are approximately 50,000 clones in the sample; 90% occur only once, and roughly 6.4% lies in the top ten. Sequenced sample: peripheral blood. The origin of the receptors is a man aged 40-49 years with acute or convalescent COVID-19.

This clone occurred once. CDR3 DNA sequence: TGTGCCAGTAGTCCTCGTAAAGGGGTGAACACTGAAGCTTTCTTT. Translated: CASSPRKGVNTEAFF. The chain employs TRBV19 and TRBJ1-1; the D gene is possibly TRBD1 (5 bases). Trimming removed 5 bases from V and 0 bases from J, with 13 bases in between. This CDR3 is 15 amino acids long. Per the germline V gene, CDR1 is LNHDA and CDR2 is SQIVND (reference sequence).

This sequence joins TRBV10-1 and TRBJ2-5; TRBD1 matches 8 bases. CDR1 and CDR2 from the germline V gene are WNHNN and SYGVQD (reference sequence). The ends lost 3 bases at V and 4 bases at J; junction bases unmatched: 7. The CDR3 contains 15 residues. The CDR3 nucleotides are TGCGCCAGCAGTGAAGGTCGCAGGGGGCGAGAGACCCAGTACTTC. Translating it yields CASSEGRRGRETQYF.

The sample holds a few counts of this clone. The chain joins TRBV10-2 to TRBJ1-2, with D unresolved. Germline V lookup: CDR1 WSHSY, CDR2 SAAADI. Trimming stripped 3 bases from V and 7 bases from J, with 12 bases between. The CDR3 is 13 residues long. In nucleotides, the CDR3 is TGCGCCAGCAGTGAAGGCGGGCCTATTGGCTACACCTTC. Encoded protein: CASSEGGPIGYTF.

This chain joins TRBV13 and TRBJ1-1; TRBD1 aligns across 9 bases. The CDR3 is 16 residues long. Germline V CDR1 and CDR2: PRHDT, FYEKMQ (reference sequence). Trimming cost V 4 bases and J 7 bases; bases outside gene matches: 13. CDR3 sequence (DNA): TGTGCCAGCAGCTCCCGTACCACAGGGGGCACGAGTGAAGCTTTCTTT. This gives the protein CASSSRTTGGTSEAFF.

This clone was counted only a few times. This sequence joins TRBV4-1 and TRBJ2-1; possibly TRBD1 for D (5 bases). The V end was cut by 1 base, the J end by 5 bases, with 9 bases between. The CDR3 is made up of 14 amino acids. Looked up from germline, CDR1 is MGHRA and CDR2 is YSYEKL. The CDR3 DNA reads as TGCGCCAGCAGCCAAGTGAACAGGAACAATGAGCAGTTCTTC. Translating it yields CASSQVNRNNEQFF.

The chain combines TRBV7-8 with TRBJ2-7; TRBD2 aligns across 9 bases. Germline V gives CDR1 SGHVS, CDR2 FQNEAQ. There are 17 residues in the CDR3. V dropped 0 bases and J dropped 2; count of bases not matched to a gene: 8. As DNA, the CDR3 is TGTGCCAGCAGCTTAGCGCTGTCTAGCGGGGCCACCTACGAGCAGTACTTC. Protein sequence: CASSLALSSGATYEQYF.

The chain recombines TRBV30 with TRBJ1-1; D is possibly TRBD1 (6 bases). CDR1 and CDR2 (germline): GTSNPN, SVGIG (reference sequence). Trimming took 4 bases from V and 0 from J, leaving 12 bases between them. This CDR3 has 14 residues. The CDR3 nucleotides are TGTGCCTGGAATCCAGGACAGCTGAACACTGAAGCTTTCTTT. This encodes CAWNPGQLNTEAFF.